This T cell receptor beta chain was profiled in a study of T cells in localized non-small cell lung cancer. Study-wide findings and caveats: Sequencing, confined to only one tumor region, leaves heterogeneity possible. With higher T cell density in blood came longer overall survival.

This clone was seen only once. What it binds is unknown. Data came from immunoSEQ multiplex PCR; TCRdb stores just in-frame clones and leaves some out. The table records roughly 35,000 clones, 92% of them present only once. This clonotype originated in a female donor at least 60 years old with stage I lung adenocarcinoma. The specimen was peripheral blood, collected before any cancer treatment.

The CDR3 reads CASSQTGQSPLHF. The CDR3 DNA reads as TGTGCCAGCAGCCAGACAGGGCAGTCACCCCTCCACTTT. The chain links TRBV14 to TRBJ1-6; 7 bases line up with TRBD1. CDR3 size: 13 residues. Germline loops: CDR1 SGHDN, CDR2 FVKESK. The V segment lost 3 bases and the J segment 10 bases; nucleotides outside the gene matches: 3.